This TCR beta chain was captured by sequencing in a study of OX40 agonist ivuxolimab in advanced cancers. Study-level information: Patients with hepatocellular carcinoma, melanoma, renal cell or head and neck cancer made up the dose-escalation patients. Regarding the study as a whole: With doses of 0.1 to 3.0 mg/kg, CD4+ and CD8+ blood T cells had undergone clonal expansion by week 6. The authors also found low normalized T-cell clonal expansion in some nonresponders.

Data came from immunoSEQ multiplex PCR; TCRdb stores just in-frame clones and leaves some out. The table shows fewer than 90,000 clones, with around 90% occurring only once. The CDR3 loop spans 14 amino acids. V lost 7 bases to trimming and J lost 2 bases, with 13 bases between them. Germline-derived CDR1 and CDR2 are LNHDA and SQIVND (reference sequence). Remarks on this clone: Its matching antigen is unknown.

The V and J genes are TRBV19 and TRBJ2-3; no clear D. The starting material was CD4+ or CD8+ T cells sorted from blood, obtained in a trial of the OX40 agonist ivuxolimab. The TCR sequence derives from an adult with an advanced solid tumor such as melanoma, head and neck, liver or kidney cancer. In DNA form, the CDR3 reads TGTGCCAGTAAGCCAGCTTTGATCACAGATACGCAGTATTTT. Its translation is CASKPALITDTQYF.